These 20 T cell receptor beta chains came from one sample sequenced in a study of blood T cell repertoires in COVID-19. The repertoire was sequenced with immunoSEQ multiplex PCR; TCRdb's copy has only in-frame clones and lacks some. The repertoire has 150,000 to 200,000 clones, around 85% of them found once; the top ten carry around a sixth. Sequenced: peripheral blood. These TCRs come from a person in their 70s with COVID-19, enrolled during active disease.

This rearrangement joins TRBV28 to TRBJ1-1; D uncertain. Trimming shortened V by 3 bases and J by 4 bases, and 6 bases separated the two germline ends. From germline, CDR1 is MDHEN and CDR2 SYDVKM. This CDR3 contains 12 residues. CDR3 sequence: CASSFNPTEAFF. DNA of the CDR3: TGTGCCAGCAGTTTTAATCCCACTGAAGCTTTCTTT.

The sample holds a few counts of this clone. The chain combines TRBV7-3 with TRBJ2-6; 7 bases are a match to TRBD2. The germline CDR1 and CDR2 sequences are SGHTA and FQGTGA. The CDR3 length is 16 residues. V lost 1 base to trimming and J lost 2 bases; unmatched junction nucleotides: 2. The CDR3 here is CASSLSRGAGANVLTF. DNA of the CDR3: TGTGCCAGCAGCTTAAGCCGGGGGGCTGGGGCCAACGTCCTGACTTTC. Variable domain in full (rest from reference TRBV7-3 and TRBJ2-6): GAGVSQTPSNKVTEKGKYVELRCDPISGHTALYWYRQSLGQGPEFLIYFQGTGAADDSGLPNDRFFAVRPEGSVSTLKIQRTERGDSAVYLCASSLSRGAGANVLTFGAGSRLTVL.

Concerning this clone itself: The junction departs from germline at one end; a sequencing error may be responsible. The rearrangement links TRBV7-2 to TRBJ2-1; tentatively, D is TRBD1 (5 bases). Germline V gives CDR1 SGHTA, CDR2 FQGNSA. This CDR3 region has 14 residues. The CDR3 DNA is TGTGCCAGCAACTTAAGGGGCTCCTACAATGAGCAGTTCTTC. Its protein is CASNLRGSYNEQFF. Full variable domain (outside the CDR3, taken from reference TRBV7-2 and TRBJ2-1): GAGVSQSPSNKVTEKGKDVELRCDPISGHTALYWYRQSLGQGLEFLIYFQGNSAPDKSGLPSDRFSAERTGGSVSTLTIQRTQQEDSAVYLCASNLRGSYNEQFFGPGTRLTVL.

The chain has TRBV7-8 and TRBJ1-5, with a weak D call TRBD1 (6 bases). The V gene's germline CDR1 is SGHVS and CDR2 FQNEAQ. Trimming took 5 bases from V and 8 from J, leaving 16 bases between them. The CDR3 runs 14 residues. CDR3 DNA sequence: TGTGCCAGCAGCGCACTACAGGGTGGAAAGCCCCAGCATTTT. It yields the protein CASSALQGGKPQHF.

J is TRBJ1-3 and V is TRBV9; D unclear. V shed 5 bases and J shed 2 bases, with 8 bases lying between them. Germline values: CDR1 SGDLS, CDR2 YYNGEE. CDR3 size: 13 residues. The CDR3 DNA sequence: TGTGCCAGCAGTGAGGGAACTGGAAACACCATATATTTT. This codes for CASSEGTGNTIYF.

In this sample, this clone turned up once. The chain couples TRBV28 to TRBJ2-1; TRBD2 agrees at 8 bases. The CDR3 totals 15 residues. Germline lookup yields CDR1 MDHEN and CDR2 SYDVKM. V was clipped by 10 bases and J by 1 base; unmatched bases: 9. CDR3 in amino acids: CATYPGGNSYNEQFF. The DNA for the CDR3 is TGTGCCACGTACCCGGGGGGGAATTCCTACAATGAGCAGTTCTTC.

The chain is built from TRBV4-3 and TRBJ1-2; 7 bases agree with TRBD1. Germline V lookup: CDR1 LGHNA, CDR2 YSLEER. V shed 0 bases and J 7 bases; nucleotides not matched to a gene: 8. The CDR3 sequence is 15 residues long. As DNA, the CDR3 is TGCGCCAGCAGCCAAGAGACAGGGCAGGGATCTGGCTACACCTTC. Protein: CASSQETGQGSGYTF.

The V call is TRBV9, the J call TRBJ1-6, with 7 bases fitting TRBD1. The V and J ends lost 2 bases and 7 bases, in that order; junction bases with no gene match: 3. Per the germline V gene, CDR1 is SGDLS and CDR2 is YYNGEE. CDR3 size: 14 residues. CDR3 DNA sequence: TGTGCCAGCAGCGTTTGGGACAGCAATTCACCCCTCCACTTT. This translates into CASSVWDSNSPLHF.

For the CDR3, the DNA is TGTGCCAGCAGTTACCCCCCGGGGGCAGGGGGCGGCTATGGCTACACCTTC. It specifies CASSYPPGAGGGYGYTF. The chain couples TRBV28 to TRBJ1-2; 8 bases are shared with TRBD1. J gave up 4 bases and V 4 bases, and 14 bases lay outside the gene matches. CDR1 and CDR2 from the germline V gene are MDHEN and SYDVKM. This CDR3 region has 17 residues.

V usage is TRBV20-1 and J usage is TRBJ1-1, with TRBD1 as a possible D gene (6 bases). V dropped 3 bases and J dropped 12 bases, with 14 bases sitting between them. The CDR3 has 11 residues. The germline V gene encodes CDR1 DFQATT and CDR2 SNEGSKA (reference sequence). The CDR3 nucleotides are TGCAGTGCTAGCTACAGGGCGGCGACTTTCTTT. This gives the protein CSASYRAATFF.

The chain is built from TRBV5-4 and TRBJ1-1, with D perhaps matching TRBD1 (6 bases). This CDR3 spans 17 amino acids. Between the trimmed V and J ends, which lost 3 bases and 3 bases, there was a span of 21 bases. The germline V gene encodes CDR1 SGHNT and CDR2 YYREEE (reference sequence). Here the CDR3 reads CASSYTPRGALDTEAFF. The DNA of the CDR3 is TGTGCCAGCAGCTATACCCCCCGGGGGGCTCTAGACACTGAAGCTTTCTTT.

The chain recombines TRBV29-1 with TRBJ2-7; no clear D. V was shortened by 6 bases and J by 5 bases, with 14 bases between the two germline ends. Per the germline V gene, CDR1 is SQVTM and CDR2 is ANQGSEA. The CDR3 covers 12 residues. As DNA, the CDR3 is TGCAGCGTCCGAGGTTATAACGACGAGCAGTACTTC. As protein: CSVRGYNDEQYF.

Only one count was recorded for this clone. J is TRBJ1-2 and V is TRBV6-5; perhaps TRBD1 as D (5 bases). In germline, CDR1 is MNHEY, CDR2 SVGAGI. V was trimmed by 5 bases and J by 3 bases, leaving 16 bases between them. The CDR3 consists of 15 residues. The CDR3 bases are TGTGCCAGCAGTCAAACTCAGGGCCCCTACTATGGCTACACCTTC. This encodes CASSQTQGPYYGYTF.

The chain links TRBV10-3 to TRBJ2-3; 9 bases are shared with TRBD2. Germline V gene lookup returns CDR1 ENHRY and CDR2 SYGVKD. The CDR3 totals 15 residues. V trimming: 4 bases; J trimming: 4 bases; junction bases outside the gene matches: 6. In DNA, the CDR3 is TGTGCCATCAGTGGCACTGGCGGGGGGGCAGATACGCAGTATTTT. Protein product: CAISGTGGGADTQYF.

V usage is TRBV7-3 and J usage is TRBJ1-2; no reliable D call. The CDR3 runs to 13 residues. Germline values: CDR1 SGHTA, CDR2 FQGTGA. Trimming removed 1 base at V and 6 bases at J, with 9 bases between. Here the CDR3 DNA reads TGTGCCAGCAGCTTAATTGGGCAGGATGGCTACACCTTC. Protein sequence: CASSLIGQDGYTF. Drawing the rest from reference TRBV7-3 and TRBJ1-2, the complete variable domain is GAGVSQTPSNKVTEKGKYVELRCDPISGHTALYWYRQSLGQGPEFLIYFQGTGAADDSGLPNDRFFAVRPEGSVSTLKIQRTERGDSAVYLCASSLIGQDGYTFGSGTRLTVV.

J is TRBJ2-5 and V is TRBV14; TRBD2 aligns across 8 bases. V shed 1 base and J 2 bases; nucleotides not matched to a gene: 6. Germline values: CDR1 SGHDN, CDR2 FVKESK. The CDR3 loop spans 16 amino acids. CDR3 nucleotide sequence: TGTGCCAGCAGCCAAGCAGGACTAGCCAAACAAGAGACCCAGTACTTC. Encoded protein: CASSQAGLAKQETQYF.

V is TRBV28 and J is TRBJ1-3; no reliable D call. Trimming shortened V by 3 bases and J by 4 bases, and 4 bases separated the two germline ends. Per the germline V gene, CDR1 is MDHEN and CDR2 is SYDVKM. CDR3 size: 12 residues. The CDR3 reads CASSFRGNTIYF. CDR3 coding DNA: TGTGCCAGCAGTTTTCGGGGAAACACCATATATTTT.

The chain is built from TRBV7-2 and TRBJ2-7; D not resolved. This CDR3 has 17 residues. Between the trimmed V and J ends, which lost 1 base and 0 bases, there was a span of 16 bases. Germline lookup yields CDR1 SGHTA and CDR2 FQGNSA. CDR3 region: CASSLESSVTISYEQYF. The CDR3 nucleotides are TGTGCCAGCAGCTTAGAGTCATCCGTAACAATCTCCTACGAGCAGTACTTC.

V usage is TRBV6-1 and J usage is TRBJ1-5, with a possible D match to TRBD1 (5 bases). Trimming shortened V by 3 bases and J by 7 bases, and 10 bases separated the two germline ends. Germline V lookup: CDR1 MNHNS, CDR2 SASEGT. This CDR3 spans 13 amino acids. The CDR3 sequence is CASSDRVRQPQHF. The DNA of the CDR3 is TGTGCCAGCAGTGACAGGGTCCGACAGCCCCAGCATTTT.

CDR3 sequence: CASSQSGTTDYEQYF. For the CDR3, the DNA is TGCGCCAGCAGCCAATCCGGGACTACCGACTACGAGCAGTACTTC. The V gene is TRBV4-1, the J gene TRBJ2-7; 7 bases map to TRBD2. Germline CDR1 and CDR2: MGHRA and YSYEKL. V trimming: 2 bases; J trimming: 3 bases; junction bases outside the gene matches: 7. The CDR3 sequence is 15 residues long.